The T cell receptor (beta chain) under discussion was sequenced for a study of blood T cell repertoires in COVID-19. Study context: The study drew acute and convalescent COVID-19 samples from the United States, Italy and Spain. The cDNA or gDNA used as material had been derived from T cells, B-cell-depleted T cells, or PBMCs.

Germline CDR1 is LGHDT and CDR2 is YNNKEL (reference sequence). V trimming: 6 bases; J trimming: 4 bases; junction bases outside the gene matches: 10. This CDR3 has 15 amino acids. Per the study methods: For nucleated cells, counts were estimated from reference gene primer amplification. The data were produced by immunoSEQ multiplex PCR, yet TCRdb's version contains in-frame clones alone and is incomplete. Clone size and the V and J calls come from that table; the DNA yielded D and trimming. The sample lists 80,000 to 100,000 clones, 88% occurring once. Patients of the Seattle cohort, enrolled during active infection, were followed longitudinally.

This TCR came from a man between 45 and 60 years old with COVID-19, enrolled during active disease. The chain has TRBV3-1 (or the pseudogene TRBV3-2) and TRBJ1-2, with TRBD1 matching over 8 bases. The sample was peripheral blood. This CDR3 reads CASRYGAGGIYGYTF. CDR3 bases: TGTGCCAGCAGATACGGGGCAGGGGGCATCTATGGCTACACCTTC.